Reported below is one T cell receptor (beta chain). These data belong to a study of blood T cell repertoires in COVID-19. Study context: Sources were T cells, B-cell-depleted T cells, or PBMCs; the material itself was cDNA or gDNA.

Profiling relied on immunoSEQ multiplex PCR, and the TCRdb table lists in-frame clones only, not all of them. The table includes 300,000 to 400,000 clones, about 90% detected once. The CDR3 is made up of 14 amino acids. The V gene lost 3 bases and the J gene lost 1 base, with 12 bases spanning the gap. Per the germline V gene, CDR1 is GTSNPN and CDR2 is SVGIG (reference sequence). This clonotype was obtained from a woman in her forties or fifties with COVID-19, enrolled during active disease. The chain is built from TRBV30 and TRBJ1-1; a possible D gene is TRBD1 (5 bases). Sequencing used peripheral blood. The CDR3 DNA is TGTGCCTGGAGGATGGGGGGAAGGAACACTGAAGCTTTCTTT. Translated, it gives CAWRMGGRNTEAFF.